A selection of T cell receptor beta chains follows, all from one sample in a study of cytomegalovirus exposure and HLA in healthy donors. The table came from immunoSEQ multiplex PCR; TCRdb's copy has only in-frame clones and leaves some out. The sample shows 77,000 or so clones, 75% to 85% of them seen only once. Specimen: PBMCs. The receptor source for this set is a man aged 65 to 85 in good health and CMV-seropositive. The CDR3 runs from the conserved cysteine through the conserved F or W. The order of the fields is CDR3 length, D gene, V gene, clone size, J gene, CDR3 protein, CDR3 DNA. The D gene is left open where the match is weak. Clone size is shown for a subset of rows, as once, few, many or a class of expanded clone.

12	.	TRBV28	.	TRBJ1-4	CASSNRMEKLFF	TGTGCCAGCAGCAACAGGATGGAAAAACTGTTTTTT
15	TRBD1	TRBV28	.	TRBJ1-2	CASSSLGTANYGYTF	TGTGCCAGCAGCTCACTTGGGACAGCTAACTATGGCTACACCTTC
15	.	TRBV7-2	.	TRBJ2-1	CASSLSRVQGTEQFF	TGTGCCAGCAGCTTATCCAGAGTCCAGGGGACTGAGCAGTTCTTC
14	TRBD1	TRBV7-2	.	TRBJ1-2	CASSSYRTGTGYTF	TGTGCCAGCAGCTCGTACCGGACAGGGACCGGCTACACCTTC
12	.	TRBV5-1	.	TRBJ2-7	CASSLTSYEQYF	TGCGCCAGCAGCTTGACGAGTTACGAGCAGTACTTC
16	TRBD2	TRBV10-3	.	TRBJ2-5	CATEAEKGLGQETQYF	TGTGCCACCGAAGCCGAAAAAGGACTAGGTCAAGAGACCCAGTACTTC
18	.	TRBV4-3	.	TRBJ2-7	CASSQDLPGSVGGYEQYF	TGCGCCAGCAGCCAAGATCTGCCGGGCAGCGTGGGGGGCTACGAGCAGTACTTC
15	TRBD1	TRBV5-6	few	TRBJ2-7	CASSLVGQGVYEQYF	TGTGCCAGCAGCTTGGTGGGACAGGGGGTCTACGAGCAGTACTTC
14	.	TRBV6-6	.	TRBJ1-3	CASRSSLSGNTIYF	TGTGCCAGCCGGTCTAGCCTCTCTGGAAACACCATATATTTT
14	TRBD2	TRBV5-4	.	TRBJ2-1	CASSWGGPYNEQFF	TGTGCCAGCAGCTGGGGGGGTCCATACAATGAGCAGTTCTTC
14	.	TRBV6-5	.	TRBJ1-1	CASSYGGQGIEAFF	TGTGCCAGCAGTTACGGGGGCCAAGGAATTGAAGCTTTCTTT
16	TRBD2	TRBV29-1	few	TRBJ2-3	CSVEGGLAMRTDTQYF	TGCAGCGTTGAAGGGGGACTAGCGATGCGTACAGATACGCAGTATTTT
14	TRBD1	TRBV4-2	once	TRBJ1-2	CASSQEQGAGGYTF	TGTGCCAGCAGCCAAGAACAGGGGGCAGGTGGCTACACCTTC
15	TRBD1	TRBV28	.	TRBJ1-5	CASSSGQGGAQPQHF	TGTGCCAGCAGTTCTGGACAGGGGGGAGCTCAGCCCCAGCATTTT
15	TRBD2	TRBV7-2	.	TRBJ2-7	CASSMGGGISYEQYF	TGTGCCAGCTCAATGGGCGGGGGGATCTCCTACGAGCAGTACTTC
15	.	TRBV5-4	few	TRBJ1-4	CASSLSGSLNEKLFF	TGTGCCAGCAGCTTGAGTGGTAGCCTAAATGAAAAACTGTTTTTT
13	.	TRBV6-5	.	TRBJ1-2	CASSSGLNYGYTF	TGTGCCAGCAGTTCCGGACTGAACTATGGCTACACCTTC
16	TRBD2	TRBV5-1	.	TRBJ2-1	CASSPGVASGSGRQFF	TGCGCCAGCAGCCCTGGAGTGGCTAGCGGGAGCGGTAGGCAGTTCTTC
14	.	TRBV7-9	.	TRBJ1-6	CASSADSYNSPLHF	TGTGCCAGCAGCGCGGACAGCTATAATTCACCCCTCCACTTT
13	.	TRBV2	.	TRBJ2-5	CASSAGQQETQYF	TGTGCCAGCAGTGCCGGACAGCAAGAGACCCAGTACTTC
11	.	TRBV29-1	.	TRBJ2-2	CSVVGSGELFF	TGCAGCGTTGTTGGGAGCGGGGAGCTGTTTTTT
16	TRBD1	TRBV19	once	TRBJ1-5	CASSMGQGVSNQPQHF	TGTGCCAGTAGTATGGGACAGGGGGTTAGCAATCAGCCCCAGCATTTT
18	TRBD2	TRBV5-1	few	TRBJ2-5	CASIQGTSGGPGQETQYF	TGCGCCAGCATCCAAGGGACTAGCGGGGGTCCGGGGCAAGAGACCCAGTACTTC
13	TRBD1	TRBV27	.	TRBJ2-7	CASSLTGGGEQYF	TGTGCCAGCAGCTTGACAGGGGGGGGTGAGCAGTACTTC
14	TRBD2	TRBV10-3	.	TRBJ2-1	CAAKPGGGPDEQFF	TGTGCCGCCAAGCCCGGGGGGGGGCCGGATGAGCAGTTCTTC
12	.	TRBV29-1	few	TRBJ1-2	CSVLQGDYGYTF	TGCAGCGTTTTACAGGGTGACTATGGCTACACCTTC
13	TRBD1	TRBV29-1	once	TRBJ1-1	CSVIRQGSTEAFF	TGCAGCGTGATCAGACAGGGAAGCACTGAAGCTTTCTTT
13	TRBD1	TRBV27	.	TRBJ1-2	CASSSGTGEGYTF	TGTGCCAGCAGTTCCGGGACAGGGGAAGGCTACACCTTC
14	.	TRBV19	.	TRBJ1-2	CASSIDLWSRGYTF	TGTGCCAGTAGTATAGATTTGTGGAGTCGTGGCTACACCTTC
15	.	TRBV9	.	TRBJ2-5	CASSVSGVGQETQYF	TGTGCCAGCAGCGTATCCGGGGTGGGCCAAGAGACCCAGTACTTC
13	TRBD1	TRBV10-2	.	TRBJ1-1	CATTDRGSTEAFF	TGCGCCACGACGGACAGGGGGAGCACTGAAGCTTTCTTT
16	.	TRBV7-8	.	TRBJ2-1	CASSQLLVGGRNEQFF	TGTGCCAGCAGCCAGCTTCTAGTGGGAGGAAGGAATGAGCAGTTCTTC
15	.	TRBV4-3	.	TRBJ1-6	CASSQELGANSPLHF	TGCGCCAGCAGCCAAGAACTGGGGGCGAATTCACCCCTCCACTTT
13	TRBD1	TRBV7-8	.	TRBJ1-2	CASSPGQYYGYTF	TGTGCCAGCAGCCCGGGACAGTACTATGGCTACACCTTC
16	TRBD2	TRBV7-6	.	TRBJ2-1	CASSSAPREIPNEQFF	TGTGCCAGCAGCTCAGCCCCGCGGGAGATACCCAATGAGCAGTTCTTC
11	TRBD1	TRBV19	once	TRBJ2-1	CASTRTGEQFF	TGTGCCAGTACTCGGACAGGTGAGCAGTTCTTC
14	TRBD1	TRBV6-1	.	TRBJ1-5	CASTMGQFNQPQHF	TGTGCCAGCACTATGGGACAGTTCAATCAGCCCCAGCATTTT